These 5 T cell receptor beta chains were all obtained from the same sample, sequenced in a study of CD8+ T cells in alopecia areata. Reverse transcription of extracted RNA yielded cDNA, which provided the sequencing template. TCRdb's copy holds only in-frame clones and misses some; the assay was immunoSEQ multiplex PCR. Of over 120,000 clones listed, around 58% are singletons. This specimen consisted of CD4+ T cells sorted from blood, obtained at week 0. These receptors were taken from a human donor with alopecia areata.

In its sample, this clone was seen a few times. This rearrangement joins TRBV29-1 to TRBJ2-5; maybe TRBD1 (5 bases). Per germline, CDR1 SQVTM and CDR2 ANQGSEA. The CDR3 totals 13 residues. V lost 2 bases to trimming and J lost 4 bases, with 11 bases between them. CDR3: CSVEFPGIETQYF. CDR3 nucleotides: TGCAGCGTTGAATTCCCAGGGATAGAGACCCAGTACTTC.

The rearrangement links TRBV9 to TRBJ2-1; no definite D call. This CDR3 is 13 amino acids long. Germline CDR1 reads SGDLS; CDR2 reads YYNGEE. V lost 4 bases and J lost 6, with 11 bases in between. CDR3 coding DNA: TGTGCCAGCAGCTCCCCGGGTATCAATGAGCAGTTCTTC. Amino acids: CASSSPGINEQFF.

V usage is TRBV6-5 and J usage is TRBJ1-2; D is unresolved. V was pared by 0 bases and J by 2 bases, with 4 bases between. The CDR3 length is 13 residues. CDR1 and CDR2 from the germline V gene are MNHEY and SVGAGI. CDR3 in DNA: TGTGCCAGCAGTTACTCAGGGAACTATGGCTACACCTTC. As protein: CASSYSGNYGYTF.

This sequence joins TRBV2 and TRBJ2-5, with 8 nucleotides matching TRBD1. V trimming: 8 bases; J trimming: 1 base; junction bases outside the gene matches: 3. CDR3 length equals 13 residues. The germline V gene encodes CDR1 SNHLY and CDR2 FYNNEI. Here the CDR3 reads CASGDRFQETQYF. The CDR3 DNA reads as TGTGCCAGCGGGGACAGGTTCCAAGAGACCCAGTACTTC.

The chain links TRBV18 to TRBJ2-2, with D possibly TRBD1 on 5 matching bases. Germline V CDR1 and CDR2: KGHSH, LQKENI. The V and J ends lost 2 bases and 3 bases respectively, with 7 bases between them. This CDR3 spans 14 amino acids. CDR3 coding DNA: TGTGCCAGCTCACCAGTACAGGACACCGGGGAGCTGTTTTTT. Residues: CASSPVQDTGELFF.